This T cell receptor beta chain is drawn from a study of CD4+ T cells in melanoma. The CDR3 has 13 amino acids. V was clipped by 6 bases and J by 3 bases, with 10 bases between them. Germline CDR1 MDHEN, CDR2 SYDVKM. Details on this clone: Its antigen is not identified.

Measured with immunoSEQ multiplex PCR; TCRdb has only the in-frame clones, and not every one. The table includes 40,000 to 50,000 clones, roughly 89% detected once. Overall study findings and caveats: Reportedly, melanoma neoantigen-specific CD4+ T cells showed varied differentiation states. CD8+ T cell, macrophage and B cell function reportedly correlated with neoantigen-specific CD4+ T cells.

V and J are TRBV28 and TRBJ2-3, with a tentative D call TRBD2 (6 bases). This TCR was sampled from a human donor with melanoma. Specimen: peripheral blood. This CDR3 reads CASSPGVTDTQYF. In DNA, the CDR3 is TGTGCCAGCAGCCCGGGGGTTACAGATACGCAGTATTTT.